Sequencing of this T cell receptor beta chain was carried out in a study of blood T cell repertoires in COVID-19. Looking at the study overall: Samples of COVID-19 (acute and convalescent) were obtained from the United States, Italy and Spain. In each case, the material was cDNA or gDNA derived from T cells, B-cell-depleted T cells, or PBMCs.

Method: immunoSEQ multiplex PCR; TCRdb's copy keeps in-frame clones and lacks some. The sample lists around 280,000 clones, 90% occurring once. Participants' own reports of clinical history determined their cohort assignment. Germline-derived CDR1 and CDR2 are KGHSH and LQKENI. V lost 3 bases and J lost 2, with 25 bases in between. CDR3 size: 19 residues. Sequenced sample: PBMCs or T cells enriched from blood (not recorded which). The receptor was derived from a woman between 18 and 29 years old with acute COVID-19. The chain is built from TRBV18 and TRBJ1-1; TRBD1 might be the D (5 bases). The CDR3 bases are TGTGCCAGCTCACCTCGCGTAATGCAGGGTCGGGGGTATAACACTGAAGCTTTCTTT. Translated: CASSPRVMQGRGYNTEAFF.